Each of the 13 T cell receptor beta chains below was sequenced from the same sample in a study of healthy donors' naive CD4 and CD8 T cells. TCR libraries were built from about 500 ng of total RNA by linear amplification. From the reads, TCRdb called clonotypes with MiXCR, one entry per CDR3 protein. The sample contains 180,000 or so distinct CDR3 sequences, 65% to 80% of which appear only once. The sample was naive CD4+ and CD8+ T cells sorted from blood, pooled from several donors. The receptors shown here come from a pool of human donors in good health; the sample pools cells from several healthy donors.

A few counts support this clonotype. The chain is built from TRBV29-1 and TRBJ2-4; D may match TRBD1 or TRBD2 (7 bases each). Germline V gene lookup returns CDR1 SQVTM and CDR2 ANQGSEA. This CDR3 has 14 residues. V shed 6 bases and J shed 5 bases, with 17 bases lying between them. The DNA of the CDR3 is TGCAGCGTCCAGAGCGGGACAGTCGAAAACATTCAGTACTTC. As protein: CSVQSGTVENIQYF.

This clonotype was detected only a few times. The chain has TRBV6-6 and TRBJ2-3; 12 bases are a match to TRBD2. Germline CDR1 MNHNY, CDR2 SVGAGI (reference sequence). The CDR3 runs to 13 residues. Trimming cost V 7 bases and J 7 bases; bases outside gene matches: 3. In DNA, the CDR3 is TGTGCCAGCACGACTAGCGGGGGACATACGCAGTATTTT. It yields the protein CASTTSGGHTQYF.

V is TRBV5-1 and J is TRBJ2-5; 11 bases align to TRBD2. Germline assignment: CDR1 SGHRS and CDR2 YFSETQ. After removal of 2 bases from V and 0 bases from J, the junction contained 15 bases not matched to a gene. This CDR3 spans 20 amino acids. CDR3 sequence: CASSFEGHPTSGTHQETQYF. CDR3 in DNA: TGCGCCAGCAGCTTCGAGGGACACCCGACTAGCGGGACCCACCAAGAGACCCAGTACTTC.

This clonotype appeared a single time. The CDR3 protein is CASSIQGWGGTEAFF. CDR3 in DNA: TGTGCCAGTAGTATTCAGGGTTGGGGTGGCACTGAAGCTTTCTTT. The rearrangement links TRBV19 to TRBJ1-1; D perhaps matches TRBD1 (5 bases). Between the trimmed V and J ends, which lost 3 bases and 4 bases, there was a span of 15 bases. This CDR3 spans 15 amino acids. Germline assignment: CDR1 LNHDA and CDR2 SQIVND (reference sequence).

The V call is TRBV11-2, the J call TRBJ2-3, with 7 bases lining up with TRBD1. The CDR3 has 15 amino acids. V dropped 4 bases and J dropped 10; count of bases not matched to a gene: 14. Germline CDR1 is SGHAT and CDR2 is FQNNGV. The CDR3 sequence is CASSSRQGTSGAQYF. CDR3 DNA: TGTGCCAGCAGCTCTCGACAGGGTACCTCCGGAGCGCAGTATTTT. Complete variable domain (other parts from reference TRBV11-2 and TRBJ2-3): EAGVAQSPRYKIIEKRQSVAFWCNPISGHATLYWYQQILGQGPKLLIQFQNNGVVDDSQLPKDRFSAERLKGVDSTLKIQPAKLEDSAVYLCASSSRQGTSGAQYFGPGTRLTVL.

The DNA for the CDR3 is TGTGCCAGCAGTAAAGGACAGGCCGTAGGATACGAGCAGTACTTC. It is translated as CASSKGQAVGYEQYF. The chain combines TRBV27 with TRBJ2-7, with TRBD1 matching over 7 bases. With V trimmed by 5 bases and J by 4 bases, 11 bases remained unmatched. The CDR3 totals 15 residues. Germline CDR1 is MNHEY and CDR2 is SMNVEV (reference sequence).

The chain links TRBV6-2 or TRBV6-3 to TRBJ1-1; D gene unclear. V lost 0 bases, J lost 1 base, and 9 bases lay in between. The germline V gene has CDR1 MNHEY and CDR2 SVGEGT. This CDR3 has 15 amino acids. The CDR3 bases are TGTGCCAGCAGTTACTCCGCAGCAAAGAACACTGAAGCTTTCTTT. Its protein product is CASSYSAAKNTEAFF.

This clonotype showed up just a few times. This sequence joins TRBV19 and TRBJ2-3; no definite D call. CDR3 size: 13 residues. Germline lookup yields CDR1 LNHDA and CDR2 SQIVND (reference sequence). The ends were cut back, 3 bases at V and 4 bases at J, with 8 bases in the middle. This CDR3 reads CASSIRPPDTQYF. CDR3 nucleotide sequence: TGTGCCAGTAGTATTCGACCTCCAGATACGCAGTATTTT.

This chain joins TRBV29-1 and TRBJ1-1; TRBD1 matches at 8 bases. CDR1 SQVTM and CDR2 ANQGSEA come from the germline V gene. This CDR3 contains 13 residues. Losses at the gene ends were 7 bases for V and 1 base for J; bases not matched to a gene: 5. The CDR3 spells CSAWDRTNTEAFF. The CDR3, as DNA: TGCAGCGCATGGGACAGGACGAACACTGAAGCTTTCTTT.

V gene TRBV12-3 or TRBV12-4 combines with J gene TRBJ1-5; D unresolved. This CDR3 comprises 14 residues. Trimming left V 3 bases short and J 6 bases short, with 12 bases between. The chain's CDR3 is CASSFMGGGQPQHF. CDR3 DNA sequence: TGTGCCAGCAGTTTCATGGGTGGCGGTCAGCCCCAGCATTTT.

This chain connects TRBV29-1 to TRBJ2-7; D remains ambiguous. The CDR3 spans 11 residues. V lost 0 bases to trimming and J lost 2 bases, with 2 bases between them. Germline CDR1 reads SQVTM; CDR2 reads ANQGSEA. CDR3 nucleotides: TGCAGCGTTGAAGACACCTACGAGCAGTACTTC. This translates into CSVEDTYEQYF.

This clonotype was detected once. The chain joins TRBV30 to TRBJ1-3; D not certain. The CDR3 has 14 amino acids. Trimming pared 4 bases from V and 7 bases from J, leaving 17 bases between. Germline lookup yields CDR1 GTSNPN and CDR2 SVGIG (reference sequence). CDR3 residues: CAWKDRSGRNTIYF. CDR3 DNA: TGTGCCTGGAAAGACCGGAGTGGAAGGAACACCATATATTTT.

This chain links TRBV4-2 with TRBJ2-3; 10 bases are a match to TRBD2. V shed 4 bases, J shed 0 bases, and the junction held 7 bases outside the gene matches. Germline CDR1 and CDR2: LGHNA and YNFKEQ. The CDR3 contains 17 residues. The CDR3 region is CASSRGLASSSTDTQYF. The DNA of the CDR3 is TGTGCCAGCAGCCGGGGACTAGCGAGCTCTAGCACAGATACGCAGTATTTT.